This record concerns one T cell receptor (beta chain) sequence. Its antigen remains undetermined. Base qualities are not provided; no much larger clone lies one nucleotide away. This sample was taken from a study of blood T cell repertoires in COVID-19 (dated by TCRdb to the early 2020s). General notes on the study: Samples covering the acute and convalescent phases of COVID-19 were provided by collaborators in the United States, Italy and Spain. Samples were obtained from the ongoing ImmuneRACE study (first 160 participants) and from 1,254 subjects provided by 6 global collaborators. The repertoires were made available in a free public database intended to serve as a resource for research on the immune response to SARS-CoV-2. Sample metadata almost always included a de-identified subject ID, COVID-19 status, age in years and sex. Where HLA class I and class II types were available, the types were taken from metadata supplied by the sample provider, not from assay-based typing. Subjects who had been exposed to COVID-19, were actively infected with it, or had recovered from it provided the deeply sampled blood TCRbeta repertoires that made up the dataset. The prospective study material was composed of cDNA or gDNA derived from T cells, B-cell-depleted T cells, or PBMCs.

In the germline V gene (reference sequence), CDR1 corresponds to LNHDA and CDR2 to SQIVND. From the cysteine through the phenylalanine, the CDR3 covers 14 amino acids. Only the CDR3 DNA is retained, 42 bases long and in frame from the first base. V is pared back by 5 bases and J by 4 bases, with 13 bases lying between the germline termini. In Seattle, one collaborating source enrolled patients while the infection was active and tracked those patients longitudinally over the course of disease. Whole blood was collected in K2EDTA tubes by collaborating institutions according to the institutions' own protocols. Collaborator samples were shipped for TCRbeta analysis as frozen whole blood, isolated PBMCs, or DNA extracted from either sample type. Here is what the overall study found, with its caveats: The amount of clinical and demographic metadata varied by source and participant and was provided uncurated.

TCRbeta CDR3 regions were amplified from genomic DNA using the immunoSEQ Assay, a bias-controlled multiplex PCR. Processing in the source paper ran as follows. The number of nucleated cells in each sample was estimated from the amplification of reference gene primers within the assay. Sequence reads were collapsed and filtered to measure the absolute abundance of every unique TCRbeta CDR3 rearrangement. For each sample, productive Simpson clonality was calculated by taking the square root of Simpson's diversity index across productive rearrangements. The source is immuneACCESS, and TCRdb retained only in-frame sequences with V and J called. Part of the clones is not carried over; for the studies checked, unresolved V genes explain less than half of this, and the remainder is unexplained. The V and J calls and clone size are taken from that table; D and trimming were inferred from the DNA. The sample table contains about 170,000 clones; only one count was recorded for 85% to 90% of them. The top ten clonotypes cover under 3% of the sample.

The V gene is TRBV19 and the J gene is TRBJ2-3; no D segment can be confidently identified. Source material: peripheral blood. This receptor was identified in a woman aged 80 or over with COVID-19, enrolled during active disease. The sequence in DNA is TGTGCCAGTAGTTACAGTCTCTCCTCAGATACGCAGTATTTT. This yields the protein CASSYSLSSDTQYF.